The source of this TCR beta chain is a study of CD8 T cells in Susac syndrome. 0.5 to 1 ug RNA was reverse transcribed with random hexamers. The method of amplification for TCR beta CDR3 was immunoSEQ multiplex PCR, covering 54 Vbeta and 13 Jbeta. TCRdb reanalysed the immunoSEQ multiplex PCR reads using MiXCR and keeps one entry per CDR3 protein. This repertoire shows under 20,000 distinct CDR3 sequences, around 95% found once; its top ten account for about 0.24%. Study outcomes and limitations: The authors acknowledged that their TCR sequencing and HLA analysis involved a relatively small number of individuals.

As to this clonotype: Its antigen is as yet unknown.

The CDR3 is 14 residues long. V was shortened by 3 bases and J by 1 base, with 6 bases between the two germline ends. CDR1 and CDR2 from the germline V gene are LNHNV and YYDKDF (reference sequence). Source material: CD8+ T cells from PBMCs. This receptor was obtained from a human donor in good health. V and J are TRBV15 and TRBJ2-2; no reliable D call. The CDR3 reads CATSRTENTGELFF. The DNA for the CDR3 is TGTGCCACCAGCAGGACCGAGAACACCGGGGAGCTGTTTTTT.